This T cell receptor (beta chain) was obtained from a study (TCRdb year 2016). Trimming costs V 2 bases and J 7 bases, and their ends lie 20 bases apart. From the cysteine through the phenylalanine, the CDR3 covers 16 amino acids. The read is trimmed to its CDR3 DNA, 48 bases read in frame from base 1. CDR1 SGHTA and CDR2 FQGNSA were looked up in the germline V gene. To note about this clonotype: The antigen it binds to is not known. Base qualities were left out, and no much larger clone turns up one base away.

Receptor libraries were prepared by RT-PCR. Sequenced on an Illumina MiSeq. The public reads were reanalyzed by TCRdb: fastp trimming at Q25, MiXCR alignment, in-frame beta chains only. One record per CDR3 amino acid sequence lists the most common genes and DNA. A total of more than 600,000 distinct CDR3 sequences appear in this sample, 14% of them only once. Together, the top ten hold 3% to 4.5% of the sample. The receptor was derived from a female donor in good health, serving as a healthy control. The material sequenced was memory CD4+ T cells from blood. The chain is made from TRBV7-2 and TRBJ2-5; possibly the D gene is TRBD2, per 5 matching bases. The DNA sequence reads TGTGCCAGCAGCTTAAGTTCCCCAAGTAGCGTGGGGACCCAGTACTTC. This codes for CASSLSSPSSVGTQYF.